This T cell receptor (beta chain) was sequenced during a study of T cell responses to AZD1222 COVID-19 vaccine (dated by TCRdb to the early 2020s). Background for the entire study: TCR sequencing was performed for 233 trial participants, of whom roughly 200 were given two doses of AZD1222 and around 25 were given two doses of MenACWY control vaccine. Trial participants were enrolled into age subgroups of 18-55, 56-69 and 70-plus years, which contained about 150, 28 and 57 TCR-sequenced participants, respectively.

As concerns this clone: Its binding antigen is unknown. No quality values exist for individual bases; no much larger clone is one base distant.

The junction shows trimming of 4 bases on V and 5 bases on J, plus 20 bases between the germline ends. The CDR3 contains 16 residues, cysteine and phenylalanine counted. Just CDR3 DNA is preserved here, 48 bases in frame from base 1. The germline V gene encodes CDR1 MNHEY and CDR2 SVGEGT. Read against the paper, the sample's time point label means: about 28 days (+/-7) after the second vaccine dose. AZD1222 recipients given second doses at about 4 weeks or at about 12 weeks were pooled, since spike-specific TCR depth and breadth were not found to differ between the two schedules. Samples from vaccinated people were obtained from the UK trials COV001 and COV002, which included a single-blind randomized controlled phase 2/3 trial of AZD1222 (ChAdOx1 nCoV-19) in healthy adults. For TCRbeta chain sequencing, PBMC samples from trial participants were taken at day 0 and at day 28 after the second dose.

What the study reported, not specific to this receptor: In the small 56-69-year group, the increase in depth fell short of significance, most likely because of low power. The whole spike protein was spanned by vaccine-associated CD4 TCRs, and dominant responses were seen in regions 160-218 and 743-854. Reportedly, close to half of the unique spike-specific TCRs recognized epitopes lying outside the regions that are mutated in the B.1.351 and B.1.1.7 variants. Spike-specific TCR breadth and depth rose significantly after two AZD1222 doses compared with day 0 and with MenACWY recipients. Participants were mostly white British, with more females than males. The authors suggested clonal diversity may have been underestimated. Because no day 14 peak-response samples were available, repertoires were characterized only after the peak T cell response. Conclusions about previously exposed vaccinees are limited because only five to seven AZD1222 recipients were SARS-CoV-2 seropositive at baseline.

The CDR3 regions of human TCRbeta chains were analyzed by immunosequencing. The original pipeline was this. Repertoire TCRs were matched against a reference library of SARS-CoV-2-specific TCRs generated with the MIRA antigen-specificity platform. Breadth meant the fraction of unique TCRs that were SARS-CoV-2-associated, whereas depth meant the fraction of total T cells that were SARS-CoV-2-associated. Using the MIRA data, every spike-specific TCR was mapped to the spike region that the TCR reacted to and assigned to either a CD4 or a CD8 class. Log10-transformed breadth and depth values were compared by one-way ANOVA with Sidak's multiple comparisons tests. The immuneACCESS repertoire file appears here via TCRdb, limited to in-frame rearrangements. These files lack a portion of the clones; in checked studies, under half of the deficit traces to unresolved V genes, and the cause of the others is not known. That table gives V, J and clone size, and the DNA gave D and trimming. The sample contains 140,000 or so clones, roughly nine tenths of them found a single time. 3.5% to 4.5% of the sample goes to the ten largest clones.

This receptor was taken from an adult who received the AZD1222 COVID-19 vaccine. Sequences were derived from peripheral blood, sampled 28 days after the second AZD1222 dose. In this chain, TRBV6-2 or TRBV6-3 is recombined with TRBJ1-2, with TRBD1 as a weak D call on 5 bases. This receptor carries the CDR3 CASSSFSGQILYGYTF. The nucleotide sequence is given as TGTGCCAGCAGTTCTTTTTCCGGACAAATTCTATATGGCTACACCTTC.